A single sample is the source of the 26 T cell receptor beta chains below, sequenced in a study of blood T cell repertoires in COVID-19. Only in-frame clones appear in the TCRdb table, and some are missing; sequencing was by immunoSEQ multiplex PCR. The sample contains about 270,000 clones, approximately 84% of which appear only once. The specimen was peripheral blood. Every receptor here comes from a human donor with COVID-19, enrolled during active disease. The donor label of this sample is uncertain.

This clone was counted once. This rearrangement joins TRBV28 to TRBJ2-6; perhaps TRBD1 as D (5 bases). The CDR3 spans 17 residues. V shed 6 bases and J shed 3 bases, with 18 bases lying between them. Germline V CDR1 and CDR2: MDHEN, SYDVKM. The CDR3 nucleotides are TGTGCCAGCAGCCAGGGTGACGGAAGGATTGGGGCCAACGTCCTGACTTTC. Translating gives CASSQGDGRIGANVLTF.

The chain has TRBV29-1 and TRBJ2-7; tentative D call: TRBD1 (6 bases). Looked up from germline, CDR1 is SQVTM and CDR2 is ANQGSEA. The V and J ends lost 6 bases and 2 bases respectively, with 8 bases between them. The CDR3 contains 11 residues. CDR3 residues: CSVQGTYEQYF. The CDR3 DNA reads TGCAGCGTCCAGGGGACCTACGAGCAGTACTTC.

The chain couples TRBV19 to TRBJ1-5; TRBD1 aligns across 7 bases. Trimming removed 6 bases from V and 0 bases from J; junction bases left unmatched: 5. The CDR3 sequence is 15 residues long. Germline V CDR1 and CDR2: LNHDA, SQIVND (reference sequence). The CDR3 coding sequence is TGTGCCAGTAGCCTCAGGGGGGATAGCAATCAGCCCCAGCATTTT. Protein product: CASSLRGDSNQPQHF.

The V gene is TRBV3-1 (or the pseudogene TRBV3-2), the J gene TRBJ2-7, with TRBD2 matching 8 bases. With 3 bases clipped from V and 3 bases from J, the junction kept 4 bases outside the gene matches. CDR1 LGHDT and CDR2 YNNKEL come from the germline V gene (reference sequence). The CDR3 covers 14 residues. CDR3 sequence reads: CASSHGGRIYEQYF. In nucleotides, the CDR3 is TGTGCCAGCAGCCACGGCGGGAGGATCTACGAGCAGTACTTC.

The genes are TRBV27 and TRBJ2-5, with D possibly being TRBD1 (5 bases). V lost 3 bases, J lost 3 bases, and 11 bases lay in between. This CDR3 contains 14 residues. Germline CDR1 MNHEY, CDR2 SMNVEV (reference sequence). The CDR3 bases are TGTGCCAGCAGTTTGGGGCAGGGTAAAGAGACCCAGTACTTC. It translates to CASSLGQGKETQYF.

The chain has TRBV5-1 and TRBJ2-1, with a tentative D call TRBD2 (6 bases). V shed 4 bases and J shed 8 bases, with 22 bases lying between them. Germline V lookup: CDR1 SGHRS, CDR2 YFSETQ. CDR3 length equals 16 residues. CDR3 sequence: CASSGTGTRVGDEQFF. The CDR3 nucleotides read TGCGCCAGCAGCGGTACCGGGACTCGCGTTGGGGATGAGCAGTTCTTC.

The chain recombines TRBV20-1 with TRBJ1-5; 8 bases map to TRBD1. CDR3 length: 17 amino acids. Trimming took 3 bases from V and 1 from J; bases not matched to a gene: 11. Germline CDR1 DFQATT, CDR2 SNEGSKA (reference sequence). In nucleotides, the CDR3 is TGCAGTGCTAGTCTGACAGGGGCCGGAGGAAGCAATCAGCCCCAGCATTTT. Its protein is CSASLTGAGGSNQPQHF.

This clone is a singleton in its sample. This rearrangement joins TRBV18 to TRBJ2-1, with D perhaps matching TRBD1 (6 bases). CDR1 and CDR2 (germline): KGHSH, LQKENI. Trimming stripped 2 bases from V and 8 bases from J, with 19 bases between. This CDR3 has 16 amino acids. The CDR3 region is CASSPLMQGTHYEQFF. The CDR3 coding sequence is TGTGCCAGCTCACCATTGATGCAGGGGACGCACTATGAGCAGTTCTTC.

The chain has TRBV5-3 and TRBJ1-1, with 9 bases matching TRBD1. TRBV5-3 is flagged as an ORF with uncertain function. With 7 bases clipped from V and 1 base from J, the junction kept 5 bases outside the gene matches. CDR3 length: 14 residues. The CDR3 loop is CARVGTGQNTEAFF. CDR3 nucleotides: TGTGCCAGAGTCGGGACAGGGCAGAACACTGAAGCTTTCTTT.

J is TRBJ2-5 and V is TRBV5-4; 9 bases match TRBD1. Trimming at V came to 5 bases and at J to 5 bases, leaving 10 bases not matched to a gene. Germline V gene lookup returns CDR1 SGHNT and CDR2 YYREEE (reference sequence). The CDR3 has 15 residues. The DNA for the CDR3 is TGTGCCAGCAGTATACAGGGGGCGGAAGGGGAGACCCAGTACTTC. Protein sequence: CASSIQGAEGETQYF.

This sequence joins TRBV19 and TRBJ2-7, with a possible D match to TRBD1 (6 bases). Trimming left V 5 bases short and J 2 bases short, with 10 bases between. The CDR3 contains 13 residues. Germline CDR1 and CDR2: LNHDA and SQIVND (reference sequence). The CDR3 reads CASSPRTAYEQYF. CDR3 DNA sequence: TGTGCCAGTAGTCCGAGGACAGCCTACGAGCAGTACTTC.

V usage is TRBV28 and J usage is TRBJ2-1, with 10 bases lining up with TRBD1. This CDR3 comprises 16 residues. Germline V gives CDR1 MDHEN, CDR2 SYDVKM. Trimming took 5 bases from V and 9 from J; bases not matched to a gene: 13. The CDR3 coding sequence is TGTGCCAGCAGTGCTCCCTGGACAGGGGGGGGCAGTGAGCAGTTCTTC. Its translation is CASSAPWTGGGSEQFF.

The V call is TRBV11-2, the J call TRBJ1-2, with D possibly TRBD1 on 5 matching bases. Germline V gene lookup returns CDR1 SGHAT and CDR2 FQNNGV. V shed 1 base and J shed 0 bases, with 12 bases lying between them. This CDR3 has 16 residues. The CDR3 DNA reads as TGTGCCAGCAGCTTAGTCGGGGGTATGGCTAACTATGGCTACACCTTC. As protein: CASSLVGGMANYGYTF.

The chain carries TRBV12-3 or TRBV12-4 and TRBJ1-2; D is unclear. This CDR3 has 13 amino acids. Trimming took 3 bases from V and 6 from J, leaving 11 bases between them. CDR3 sequence reads: CASSFHRDDGYTF. CDR3 coding DNA: TGTGCCAGCAGTTTTCACCGGGATGATGGCTACACCTTC.

Only a few counts were recorded for this clone. The chain is built from TRBV11-2 and TRBJ1-1; 9 positions agree with TRBD1. V shed 5 bases, J shed 8 bases, and the junction held 9 bases outside the gene matches. Germline V CDR1 and CDR2: SGHAT, FQNNGV. This CDR3 has 14 amino acids. The DNA of the CDR3 is TGTGCCAGCAGCCTGACAGGGGGGATTTCCGAAGCTTTCTTT. Its translation is CASSLTGGISEAFF.

This clone has only one observation. The chain couples TRBV5-4 to TRBJ1-1; D remains ambiguous. With 0 bases removed from V and 1 base from J, the gap between germline ends came to 13 bases. Germline assignment: CDR1 SGHNT and CDR2 YYREEE (reference sequence). The CDR3 runs 16 residues. The CDR3 region has the DNA TGTGCCAGCAGCTTGGACGTTATGGACTCGAACACTGAAGCTTTCTTT. Its translation is CASSLDVMDSNTEAFF. Using reference TRBV5-4 and TRBJ1-1 for the parts outside the CDR3, the full variable domain is ETGVTQSPTHLIKTRGQQVTLRCSSQSGHNTVSWYQQALGQGPQFIFQYYREEENGRGNFPPRFSGLQFPNYSSELNVNALELDDSALYLCASSLDVMDSNTEAFFGQGTRLTVV.

The chain couples TRBV11-2 to TRBJ2-7; tentatively, D is TRBD2 (5 bases). From germline, CDR1 is SGHAT and CDR2 FQNNGV. This CDR3 has 13 amino acids. Between the trimmed V and J ends, which lost 5 bases and 2 bases, there was a span of 10 bases. CDR3 amino acids: CASSIGLTYEQYF. The DNA of the CDR3 is TGTGCCAGCAGCATCGGACTTACCTACGAGCAGTACTTC.

The chain is built from TRBV25-1 and TRBJ2-1, with 7 bases matching TRBD2. The CDR3 has 15 residues. Germline CDR1 and CDR2: MGHDK and SYGVNS. Trimming removed 4 bases from V and 6 bases from J; junction bases left unmatched: 9. CDR3 loop: CASSGRTSSSNEQFF. CDR3 bases: TGTGCCAGCAGTGGGCGGACTAGTAGCTCCAATGAGCAGTTCTTC. Looking up the rest from reference TRBV25-1 and TRBJ2-1 gives the full variable domain: EADIYQTPRYLVIGTGKKITLECSQTMGHDKMYWYQQDPGMELHLIHYSYGVNSTEKGDLSSESTVSRIRTEHFPLTLESARPSHTSQYLCASSGRTSSSNEQFFGPGTRLTVL.

The chain recombines TRBV2 with TRBJ2-7; D is ambiguous. V lost 7 bases and J lost 0, with 10 bases in between. The length of the CDR3 is 13 residues. CDR1 is SNHLY, CDR2 FYNNEI, per germline. The CDR3 DNA reads as TGTGCCAGCATAGGTTACAGCTCCTACGAGCAGTACTTC. The encoded protein is CASIGYSSYEQYF.

The V call is TRBV7-2, the J call TRBJ2-7; D remains unclear. CDR1 SGHTA and CDR2 FQGNSA come from the germline V gene. The CDR3 extends over 15 amino acids. Between the trimmed V and J ends, which lost 2 bases and 2 bases, there was a span of 13 bases. CDR3 sequence reads: CASSLPPGTAYEQYF. The CDR3 bases are TGTGCCAGCAGCTTACCTCCAGGCACTGCCTACGAGCAGTACTTC.

The V and J genes are TRBV10-3 and TRBJ2-3; 7 nucleotides line up with TRBD2. V shed 11 bases and J 6 bases; nucleotides not matched to a gene: 20. This CDR3 contains 16 residues. Germline-derived CDR1 and CDR2 are ENHRY and SYGVKD. The CDR3 nucleotides read TGTGCCTCCACCCCCCGGGACTACGCTCCGCGGGATACGCAGTATTTT. This translates into CASTPRDYAPRDTQYF.

The chain joins TRBV30 to TRBJ2-1; TRBD2 matches 10 bases. This CDR3 is 19 amino acids long. Per the germline V gene, CDR1 is GTSNPN and CDR2 is SVGIG (reference sequence). Unmatched junction bases numbered 11, after V lost 0 bases and J lost 0 bases. CDR3 bases: TGTGCCTGGAGTGTAGTAAGGACTAGCGGCTTCAGCTCCTACAATGAGCAGTTCTTC. It yields the protein CAWSVVRTSGFSSYNEQFF.

CDR3 sequence reads: CASQLARQHQPQHF. CDR3 DNA sequence: TGTGCCAGCCAACTCGCCCGCCAACATCAGCCCCAGCATTTT. The rearrangement links TRBV28 to TRBJ1-5, with no clear D. Germline values: CDR1 MDHEN, CDR2 SYDVKM. Trimming took off 8 bases at V and 5 bases at J, with 16 bases between the two ends. The CDR3 is made up of 14 amino acids. Full variable domain (remainder filled in from reference TRBV28 and TRBJ1-5): DVKVTQSSRYLVKRTGEKVFLECVQDMDHENMFWYRQDPGLGLRLIYFSYDVKMKEKGDIPEGYSVSREKKERFSLILESASTNQTSMYLCASQLARQHQPQHFGDGTRLSIL.

V gene TRBV20-1 combines with J gene TRBJ2-1; a possible D gene is TRBD2 (6 bases). Germline V lookup: CDR1 DFQATT, CDR2 SNEGSKA (reference sequence). V was trimmed by 8 bases and J by 5 bases, leaving 10 bases between them. The CDR3 is 11 amino acids. The CDR3 nucleotides read TGCAGTCCAGGGACTCACAATGAGCAGTTCTTC. It is translated as CSPGTHNEQFF.

The chain links TRBV11-1 to TRBJ1-5; no clear D gene. This CDR3 is built from 13 residues. Trimming took 3 bases from V and 9 from J, leaving 12 bases between them. Germline loops: CDR1 SGHAT, CDR2 FQDESV (reference sequence). Here the CDR3 reads CASSLGQSRPQHF. In DNA, the CDR3 is TGTGCCAGCAGCTTGGGCCAGAGTCGGCCCCAGCATTTT.

The gene calls are TRBV5-1 and TRBJ2-5; 9 nucleotides agree with TRBD1. Germline V gene lookup returns CDR1 SGHRS and CDR2 YFSETQ. Trimming took 4 bases from V and 5 from J; bases not matched to a gene: 6. There are 14 residues in the CDR3. The CDR3 region is CASSKQGAEETQYF. For the CDR3, the DNA is TGCGCCAGCAGCAAACAGGGGGCGGAGGAGACCCAGTACTTC.